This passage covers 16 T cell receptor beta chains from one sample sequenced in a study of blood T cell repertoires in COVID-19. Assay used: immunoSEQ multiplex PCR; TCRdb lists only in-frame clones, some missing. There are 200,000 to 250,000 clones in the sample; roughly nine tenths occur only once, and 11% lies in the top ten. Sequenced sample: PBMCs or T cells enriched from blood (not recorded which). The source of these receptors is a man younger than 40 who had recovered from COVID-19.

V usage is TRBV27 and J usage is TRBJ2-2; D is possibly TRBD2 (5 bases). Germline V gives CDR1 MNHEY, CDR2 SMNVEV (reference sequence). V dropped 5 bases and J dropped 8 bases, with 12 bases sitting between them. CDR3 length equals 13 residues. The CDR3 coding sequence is TGTGCCAGCAGTCCCACCCGGGATGGGGAGCTGTTTTTT. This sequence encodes CASSPTRDGELFF.

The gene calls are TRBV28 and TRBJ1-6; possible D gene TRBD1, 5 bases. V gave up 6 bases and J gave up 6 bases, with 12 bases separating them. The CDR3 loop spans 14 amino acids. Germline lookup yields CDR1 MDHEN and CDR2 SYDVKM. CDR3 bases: TGTGCCAGCAGCTACGGACAAGTTAATTCACCCCTCCACTTT. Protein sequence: CASSYGQVNSPLHF.

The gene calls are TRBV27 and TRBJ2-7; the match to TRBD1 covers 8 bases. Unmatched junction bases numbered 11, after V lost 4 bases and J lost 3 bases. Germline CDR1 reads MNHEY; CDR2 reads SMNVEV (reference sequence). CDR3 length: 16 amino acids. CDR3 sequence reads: CASSSPKTGANYEQYF. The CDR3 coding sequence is TGTGCCAGCAGTTCCCCCAAGACAGGGGCAAACTACGAGCAGTACTTC.

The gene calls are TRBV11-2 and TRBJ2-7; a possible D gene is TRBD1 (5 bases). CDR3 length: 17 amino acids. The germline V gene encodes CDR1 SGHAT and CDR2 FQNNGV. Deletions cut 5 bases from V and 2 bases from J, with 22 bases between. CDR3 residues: CASSRLGQRQTTYEQYF. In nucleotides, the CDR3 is TGTGCCAGCAGCCGATTGGGGCAGCGCCAAACCACCTACGAGCAGTACTTC.

CDR3 nucleotides: TGTGCCAGCAGCAAAGGAACGAGGGACAACAGCTCTGGAAACACCATATATTTT. It specifies CASSKGTRDNSSGNTIYF. The chain carries TRBV21-1 and TRBJ1-3; the DNA was not compared with TRBD1, the D call given in the table. TRBV21-1 is flagged as a pseudogene. This CDR3 has 18 amino acids.

In DNA form, the CDR3 reads TGTGCCATCAGTGGTTCCGGTGACATGGGCTACACCTTC. It codes for CAISGSGDMGYTF. The chain has TRBV10-3 and TRBJ1-2; no clear D gene. Germline CDR1 and CDR2: ENHRY and SYGVKD. V lost 4 bases, J lost 8 bases, and 14 bases lay in between. The CDR3 has 13 amino acids.

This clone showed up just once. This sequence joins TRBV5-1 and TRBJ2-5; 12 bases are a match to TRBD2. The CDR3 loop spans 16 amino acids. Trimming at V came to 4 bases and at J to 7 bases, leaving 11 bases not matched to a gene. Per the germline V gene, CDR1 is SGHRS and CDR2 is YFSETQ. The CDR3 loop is CASSLTSGGEVGTQYF. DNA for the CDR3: TGCGCCAGCAGCCTGACTAGCGGGGGAGAGGTAGGGACCCAGTACTTC.

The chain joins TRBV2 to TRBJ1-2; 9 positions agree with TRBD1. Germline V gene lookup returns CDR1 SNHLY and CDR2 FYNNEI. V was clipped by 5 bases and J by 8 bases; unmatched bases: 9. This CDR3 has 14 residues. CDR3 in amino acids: CASSRTGETGGYTF. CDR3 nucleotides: TGTGCCAGCAGTAGGACAGGGGAAACCGGAGGCTACACCTTC.

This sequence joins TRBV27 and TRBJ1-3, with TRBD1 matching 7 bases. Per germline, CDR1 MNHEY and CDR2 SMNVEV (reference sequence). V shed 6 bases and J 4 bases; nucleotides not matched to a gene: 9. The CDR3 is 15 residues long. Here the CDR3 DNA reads TGTGCCAGCAGCCCCGACAGGGCACTCGGAAACACCATATATTTT. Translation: CASSPDRALGNTIYF.

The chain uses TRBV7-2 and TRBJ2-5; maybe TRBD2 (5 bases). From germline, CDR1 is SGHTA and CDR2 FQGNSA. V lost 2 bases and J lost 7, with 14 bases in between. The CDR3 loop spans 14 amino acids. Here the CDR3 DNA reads TGTGCCAGCAGCTTAACCGAGGCGGGTGGGACCCAGTACTTC. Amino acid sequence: CASSLTEAGGTQYF.

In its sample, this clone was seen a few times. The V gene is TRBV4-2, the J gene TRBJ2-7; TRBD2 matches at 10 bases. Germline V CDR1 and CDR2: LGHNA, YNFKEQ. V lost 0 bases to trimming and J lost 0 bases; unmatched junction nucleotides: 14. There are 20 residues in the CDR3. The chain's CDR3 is CASSQDQDRLAGYSSYEQYF. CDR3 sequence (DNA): TGTGCCAGCAGCCAAGATCAGGATAGACTAGCGGGTTACAGCTCCTACGAGCAGTACTTC.

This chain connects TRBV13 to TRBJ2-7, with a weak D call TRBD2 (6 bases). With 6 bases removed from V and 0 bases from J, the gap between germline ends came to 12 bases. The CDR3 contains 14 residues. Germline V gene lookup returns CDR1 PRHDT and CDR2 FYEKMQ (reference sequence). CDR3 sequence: CASRRDLGSYEQYF. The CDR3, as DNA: TGTGCCAGCAGACGGGACTTGGGCTCCTACGAGCAGTACTTC.

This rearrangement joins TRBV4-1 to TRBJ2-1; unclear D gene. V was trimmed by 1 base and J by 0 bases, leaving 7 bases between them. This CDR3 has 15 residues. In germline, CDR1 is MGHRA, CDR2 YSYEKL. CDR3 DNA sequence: TGCGCCAGCAGCCAAGGGCGGTCCTCCTACAATGAGCAGTTCTTC. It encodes CASSQGRSSYNEQFF.

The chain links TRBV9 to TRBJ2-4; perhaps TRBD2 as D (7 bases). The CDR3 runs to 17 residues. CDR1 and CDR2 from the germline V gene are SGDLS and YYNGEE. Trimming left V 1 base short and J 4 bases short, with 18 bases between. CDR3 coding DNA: TGTGCCAGCAGCGTATACGATCGGGGGGCCGAAAAAAACATTCAGTACTTC. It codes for CASSVYDRGAEKNIQYF.

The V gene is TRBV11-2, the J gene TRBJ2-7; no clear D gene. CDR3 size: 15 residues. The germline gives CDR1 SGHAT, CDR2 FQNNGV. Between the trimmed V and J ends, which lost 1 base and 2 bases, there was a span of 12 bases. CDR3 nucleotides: TGTGCCAGCAGCTTAGCGGTAGAGACTGCCTACGAGCAGTACTTC. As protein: CASSLAVETAYEQYF.

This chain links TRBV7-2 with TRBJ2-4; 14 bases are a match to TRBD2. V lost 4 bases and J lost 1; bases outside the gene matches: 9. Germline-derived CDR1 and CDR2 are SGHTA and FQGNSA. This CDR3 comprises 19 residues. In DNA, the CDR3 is TGTGCCAGCAGCTGGGGACTAGCGGGGGCCTCTGGGGCCAAAAACATTCAGTACTTC. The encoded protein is CASSWGLAGASGAKNIQYF.